The 21 T cell receptor beta chains below all came from one sample that was sequenced in a study of blood T cells in healthy people across ages. Then a second PCR, running roughly 6 to 12 cycles, was carried out with a sample-barcoded 5' primer and a J-beta primer mix. TCRdb fed the 5' RACE reads into MiXCR, producing one record per CDR3 protein. The sample contains roughly 2 million distinct CDR3 sequences, approximately 50% of which appear only once. What was sequenced was blood. The receptors stem from a middle-aged woman in good health.

This rearrangement joins TRBV21-1 to TRBJ1-6; the D call TRBD1 from the table was never checked on the DNA. TRBV21-1 is recorded as a pseudogene. The CDR3 is 15 residues long. This chain's CDR3 is CASSKGGCGNSPLHF. The CDR3 DNA reads as TGTGCCAGCAGCAAGGGGGGCTGCGGGAATTCACCCCTCCACTTT.

This rearrangement joins TRBV4-1 to TRBJ2-1; TRBD2 agrees at 8 bases. CDR1 and CDR2 from the germline V gene are MGHRA and YSYEKL. The CDR3 has 17 residues. Unmatched junction bases numbered 7, after V lost 0 bases and J lost 3 bases. Written as DNA, the CDR3 is TGCGCCAGCAGCCAAGATGTTGCGGGACTAGTCTACAATGAGCAGTTCTTC. This encodes CASSQDVAGLVYNEQFF.

The chain uses TRBV18 and TRBJ2-5; the D is unclear. This CDR3 spans 14 amino acids. Trimming stripped 0 bases from V and 3 bases from J, with 8 bases between. The germline gives CDR1 KGHSH, CDR2 LQKENI. The CDR3 DNA reads TGTGCCAGCTCACCACCCACAGAGGAAGAGACCCAGTACTTC. It specifies CASSPPTEEETQYF.

This clonotype was seen only a few times. The chain couples TRBV20-1 to TRBJ2-7, with TRBD2 as a possible D gene (6 bases). V dropped 7 bases and J dropped 3 bases, with 13 bases sitting between them. In germline, CDR1 is DFQATT, CDR2 SNEGSKA (reference sequence). This CDR3 has 12 amino acids. The CDR3 region is CSGLGLHYEQYF. The DNA of the CDR3 is TGCAGTGGTCTGGGACTCCACTACGAGCAGTACTTC.

The genes are TRBV4-2 and TRBJ2-3, with 7 bases identical to TRBD2. J was trimmed by 4 bases and V by 0 bases; bases with no gene match: 7. This CDR3 has 16 residues. The germline CDR1 and CDR2 sequences are LGHNA and YNFKEQ. CDR3 region: CASSQDLSGAADTQYF. The CDR3, as DNA: TGTGCCAGCAGCCAAGATTTAAGCGGGGCGGCAGATACGCAGTATTTT.

This chain joins TRBV5-5 and TRBJ2-5; D may be TRBD1 (5 bases). The germline V and J ends were trimmed by 4 bases and 11 bases, with 15 bases remaining between them. CDR3 length: 12 residues. The germline CDR1 and CDR2 sequences are SGHKS and YYEKEE (reference sequence). CDR3 nucleotides: TGTGCCAGCAGCGGACCAGGGATCCAGCAGTACTTC. Translation gives CASSGPGIQQYF. Drawing the rest from reference TRBV5-5 and TRBJ2-5, the complete variable domain is DAGVTQSPTHLIKTRGQQVTLRCSPISGHKSVSWYQQVLGQGPQFIFQYYEKEERGRGNFPDRFSARQFPNYSSELNVNALLLGDSALYLCASSGPGIQQYFGPGTRLLVL.

Only a few counts were recorded for this clonotype. The CDR3 spells CSSRAYNEQFF. For the CDR3, the DNA is TGCAGCAGCCGGGCCTACAATGAGCAGTTCTTC. V usage is TRBV29-1 and J usage is TRBJ2-1; no definite D call. Per germline, CDR1 SQVTM and CDR2 ANQGSEA. V was clipped by 8 bases and J by 2 bases, with 7 bases between them. The CDR3 loop spans 11 amino acids.

A few counts support this clonotype. The CDR3 is CASSLEGWGGADTQYF. The CDR3 nucleotides read TGTGCCAGCAGCTTAGAAGGCTGGGGGGGAGCAGATACGCAGTATTTT. The chain carries TRBV11-2 and TRBJ2-3; 7 bases are a match to TRBD2. Trimming cost V 0 bases and J 4 bases; bases outside gene matches: 7. The CDR3 has 16 residues. Germline CDR1 SGHAT, CDR2 FQNNGV.

The genes are TRBV20-1 and TRBJ2-4, with 7 bases matching TRBD1. The DNA end is a closer match to TRBJ2-7, so the J assignment may be wrong. CDR3 length: 13 residues. Germline V gene lookup returns CDR1 DFQATT and CDR2 SNEGSKA (reference sequence). The CDR3 DNA is TGCAGTGCTGAACGACAGGGCTACTACGAGCAGTACTTC. Its protein is CSAERQGYYEQYF.

The CDR3 sequence: CASSPKDPNPNSPLHF. CDR3 sequence (DNA): TGTGCCAGCAGCCCAAAAGACCCAAACCCTAATTCACCCCTCCACTTT. The chain combines TRBV7-2 with TRBJ1-6, with no clear D. CDR1 is SGHTA and CDR2 is FQGNSA in the germline V gene. The CDR3 totals 16 residues. The ends were cut back, 5 bases at V and 6 bases at J, with 17 bases in the middle.

This clonotype has just a few counts. The CDR3 DNA reads TGCAGCGTCTCCCTTATGGACACTGAAGCTTTCTTT. It specifies CSVSLMDTEAFF. The chain is built from TRBV29-1 and TRBJ1-1; D is ambiguous. CDR1 is SQVTM, CDR2 ANQGSEA, per germline. Trimming shortened V by 6 bases and J by 3 bases, and 11 bases separated the two germline ends. CDR3 length equals 12 residues.

The chain uses TRBV7-2 and TRBJ2-1; 7 bases fit TRBD1. The germline CDR1 and CDR2 sequences are SGHTA and FQGNSA. This CDR3 has 13 amino acids. V shed 5 bases, J shed 10 bases, and the junction held 8 bases outside the gene matches. The chain's CDR3 is CASSPDRAYEQFF. CDR3 bases: TGTGCCAGCAGCCCTGACAGGGCGTACGAGCAGTTCTTC.

This clonotype was detected only a few times. V is TRBV20-1 and J is TRBJ1-2; D might be TRBD1 (6 bases). Deletions cut 5 bases from V and 4 bases from J, with 11 bases between. Germline-derived CDR1 and CDR2 are DFQATT and SNEGSKA (reference sequence). The CDR3 is 12 residues long. Here the CDR3 reads CSASTGTYGYTF. The CDR3 DNA reads as TGCAGTGCTTCGACAGGAACCTATGGCTACACCTTC.

This clonotype was counted between two and nine times. The rearrangement links TRBV7-2 to TRBJ1-2; tentatively, D is TRBD1 (5 bases). V lost 1 base and J 4 bases, leaving 10 bases between the germline ends. Germline CDR1 reads SGHTA; CDR2 reads FQGNSA. The CDR3 totals 14 residues. The CDR3 sequence is CASSLGGLRYGYTF. The CDR3 DNA is TGTGCCAGCAGCTTAGGGGGACTCCGCTATGGCTACACCTTC. Combining the CDR3 with reference TRBV7-2 and TRBJ1-2 gives the whole variable domain GAGVSQSPSNKVTEKGKDVELRCDPISGHTALYWYRQSLGQGLEFLIYFQGNSAPDKSGLPSDRFSAERTGGSVSTLTIQRTQQEDSAVYLCASSLGGLRYGYTFGSGTRLTVV.

The rearrangement uses TRBV6-5 and TRBJ2-1, with D perhaps given as TRBD1 or TRBD2 (5 bases each). The CDR3 is 15 residues long. The ends were cut back, 7 bases at V and 7 bases at J, with 20 bases in the middle. The V gene's germline CDR1 is MNHEY and CDR2 SVGAGI. CDR3 DNA sequence: TGTGCCAGCAAGCGTCCGGGACGGGTGCCTAATGAGCAGTTCTTC. It is translated as CASKRPGRVPNEQFF.

In its sample, this clonotype was seen once. The chain recombines TRBV20-1 with TRBJ2-3, with a weak D call TRBD1 (5 bases). Trimming stripped 6 bases from V and 8 bases from J, with 15 bases between. From germline, CDR1 is DFQATT and CDR2 SNEGSKA (reference sequence). This CDR3 has 12 amino acids. The CDR3 sequence is CSAARAQGTQYF. CDR3 nucleotides: TGCAGTGCCGCCAGGGCGCAGGGTACGCAGTATTTT.

The chain is built from TRBV10-3 and TRBJ1-4; TRBD1 matches 8 bases. CDR1 and CDR2 from the germline V gene are ENHRY and SYGVKD. CDR3 size: 13 residues. Trimming removed 10 bases from V and 7 bases from J; junction bases left unmatched: 8. CDR3 coding DNA: TGTGCCACCTCGAGACAGGGGTTTGAAAAACTGTTTTTT. Protein: CATSRQGFEKLFF.

V usage is TRBV7-9 and J usage is TRBJ2-3; 12 bases align to TRBD2. After removal of 6 bases from V and 4 bases from J, the junction contained 8 bases not matched to a gene. The CDR3 length is 16 residues. Germline CDR1 reads SEHNR; CDR2 reads FQNEAQ (reference sequence). CDR3 in amino acids: CASRHMTSGSPDTQYF. In nucleotides, the CDR3 is TGTGCCAGCAGACATATGACTAGCGGGAGCCCAGATACGCAGTATTTT.

This clonotype came up a few times. This chain links TRBV7-2 with TRBJ2-5, with 8 bases lining up with TRBD2. There are 16 residues in the CDR3. J lost 7 bases, V lost 5 bases, and 15 bases had no gene match. Germline values: CDR1 SGHTA, CDR2 FQGNSA. Here the CDR3 DNA reads TGTGCCAGCAGCCCCCGGGGTAGCGGGGCTTTAGGGACCCAGTACTTC. Its translation: CASSPRGSGALGTQYF.

The CDR3 here is CASSMTSGGYEQYF. The CDR3, as DNA: TGTGCCAGCAGTATGACTAGCGGGGGATACGAGCAGTACTTC. The chain recombines TRBV27 with TRBJ2-5; 12 positions agree with TRBD2. The better agreement between TRBJ2-7 and the DNA end casts doubt on the J call. Germline V gene sequence: CDR1 MNHEY, CDR2 SMNVEV (reference sequence). The CDR3 totals 14 residues.

This clonotype has only a few counts. The chain couples TRBV24-1 to TRBJ1-2; unclear D gene. Trimming pared 4 bases from V and 8 bases from J, leaving 13 bases between. Per the germline V gene, CDR1 is KGHDR and CDR2 is SFDVKD. The CDR3 has 13 residues. In nucleotides, the CDR3 is TGTGCCACCAGTGACGACGACGGCACAGGCTACACCTTC. It yields the protein CATSDDDGTGYTF.